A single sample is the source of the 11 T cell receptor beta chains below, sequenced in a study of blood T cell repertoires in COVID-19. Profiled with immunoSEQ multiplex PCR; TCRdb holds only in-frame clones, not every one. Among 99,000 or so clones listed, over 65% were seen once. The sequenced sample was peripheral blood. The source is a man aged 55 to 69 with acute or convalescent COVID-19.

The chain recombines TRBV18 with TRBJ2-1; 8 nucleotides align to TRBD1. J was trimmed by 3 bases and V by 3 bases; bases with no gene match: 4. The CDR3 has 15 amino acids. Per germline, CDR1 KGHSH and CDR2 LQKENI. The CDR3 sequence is CASSPTGGGYNEQFF. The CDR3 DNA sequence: TGTGCCAGCTCACCCACAGGGGGAGGCTACAATGAGCAGTTCTTC.

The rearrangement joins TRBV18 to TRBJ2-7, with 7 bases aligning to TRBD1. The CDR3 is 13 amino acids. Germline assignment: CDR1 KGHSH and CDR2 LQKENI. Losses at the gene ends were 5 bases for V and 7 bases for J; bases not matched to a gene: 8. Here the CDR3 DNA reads TGTGCCAGCTCATCACAGGGGCGGTATGAGCAGTACGTC. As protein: CASSSQGRYEQYV.

For the CDR3, the DNA is TGCGCCAGCAGCTATACCGGGACAGGGGAAGAGACCCAGTACTTC. It yields the protein CASSYTGTGEETQYF. V gene TRBV5-1 combines with J gene TRBJ2-5; 10 nucleotides align to TRBD1. The V gene's germline CDR1 is SGHRS and CDR2 YFSETQ. The length of the CDR3 is 15 residues. Unmatched junction bases numbered 5, after V lost 3 bases and J lost 3 bases.

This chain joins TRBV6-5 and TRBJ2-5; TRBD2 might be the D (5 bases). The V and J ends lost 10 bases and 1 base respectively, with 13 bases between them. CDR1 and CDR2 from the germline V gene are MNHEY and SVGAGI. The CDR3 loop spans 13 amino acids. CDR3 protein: CATSRDLQETQYF. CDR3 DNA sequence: TGTGCCACCTCACGGGATCTCCAAGAGACCCAGTACTTC.

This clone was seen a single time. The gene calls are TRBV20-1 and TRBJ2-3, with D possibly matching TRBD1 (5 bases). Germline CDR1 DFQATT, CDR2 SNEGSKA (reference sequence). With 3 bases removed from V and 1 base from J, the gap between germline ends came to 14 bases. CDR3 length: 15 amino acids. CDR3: CSASWGNDRTDTQYF. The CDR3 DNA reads TGCAGTGCTAGTTGGGGCAACGATCGCACAGATACGCAGTATTTT.

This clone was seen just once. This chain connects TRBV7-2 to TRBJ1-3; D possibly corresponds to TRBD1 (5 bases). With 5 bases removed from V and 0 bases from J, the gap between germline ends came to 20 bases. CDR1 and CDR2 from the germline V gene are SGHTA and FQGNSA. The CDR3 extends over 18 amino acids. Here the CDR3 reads CASSPLSGTAFSGNTIYF. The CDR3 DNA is TGTGCCAGCAGCCCCCTGTCCGGGACTGCCTTCTCTGGAAACACCATATATTTT.

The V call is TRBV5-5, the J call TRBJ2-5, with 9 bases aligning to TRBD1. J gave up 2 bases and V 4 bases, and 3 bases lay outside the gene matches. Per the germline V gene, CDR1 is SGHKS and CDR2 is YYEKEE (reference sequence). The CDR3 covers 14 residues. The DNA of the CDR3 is TGTGCCAGCAGCCAGGGGACAGGGCAAGAGACCCAGTACTTC. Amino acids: CASSQGTGQETQYF.

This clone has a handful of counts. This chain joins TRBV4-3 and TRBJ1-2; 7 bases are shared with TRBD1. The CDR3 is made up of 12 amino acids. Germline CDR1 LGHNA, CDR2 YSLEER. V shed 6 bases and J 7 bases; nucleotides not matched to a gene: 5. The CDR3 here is CASRRQGGGYTF. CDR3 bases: TGCGCCAGCAGAAGACAGGGAGGTGGCTACACCTTC.

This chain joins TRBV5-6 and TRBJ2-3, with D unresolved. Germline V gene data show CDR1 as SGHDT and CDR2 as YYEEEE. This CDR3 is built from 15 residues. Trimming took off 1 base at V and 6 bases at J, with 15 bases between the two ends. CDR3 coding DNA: TGTGCCAGCAGCTTGTATGATCTATTCCTGGATACGCAGTATTTT. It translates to CASSLYDLFLDTQYF. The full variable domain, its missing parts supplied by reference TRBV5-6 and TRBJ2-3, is DAGVTQSPTHLIKTRGQQVTLRCSPKSGHDTVSWYQQALGQGPQFIFQYYEEEERQRGNFPDRFSGHQFPNYSSELNVNALLLGDSALYLCASSLYDLFLDTQYFGPGTRLTVL.

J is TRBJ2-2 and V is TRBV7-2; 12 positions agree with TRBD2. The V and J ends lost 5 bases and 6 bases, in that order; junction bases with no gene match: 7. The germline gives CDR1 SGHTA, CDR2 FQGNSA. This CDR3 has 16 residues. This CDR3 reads CASSHASGRASGELFF. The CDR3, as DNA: TGTGCCAGCAGCCACGCTAGCGGGAGGGCCTCCGGGGAGCTGTTTTTT.

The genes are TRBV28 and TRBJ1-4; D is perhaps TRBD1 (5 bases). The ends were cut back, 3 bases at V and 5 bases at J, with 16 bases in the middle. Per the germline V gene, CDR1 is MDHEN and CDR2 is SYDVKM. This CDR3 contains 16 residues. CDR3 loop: CASSFPGGRANEKLFF. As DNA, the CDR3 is TGTGCCAGCAGTTTCCCGGGGGGAAGGGCGAATGAAAAACTGTTTTTT. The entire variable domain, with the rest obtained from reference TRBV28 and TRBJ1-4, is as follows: DVKVTQSSRYLVKRTGEKVFLECVQDMDHENMFWYRQDPGLGLRLIYFSYDVKMKEKGDIPEGYSVSREKKERFSLILESASTNQTSMYLCASSFPGGRANEKLFFGSGTQLSVL.